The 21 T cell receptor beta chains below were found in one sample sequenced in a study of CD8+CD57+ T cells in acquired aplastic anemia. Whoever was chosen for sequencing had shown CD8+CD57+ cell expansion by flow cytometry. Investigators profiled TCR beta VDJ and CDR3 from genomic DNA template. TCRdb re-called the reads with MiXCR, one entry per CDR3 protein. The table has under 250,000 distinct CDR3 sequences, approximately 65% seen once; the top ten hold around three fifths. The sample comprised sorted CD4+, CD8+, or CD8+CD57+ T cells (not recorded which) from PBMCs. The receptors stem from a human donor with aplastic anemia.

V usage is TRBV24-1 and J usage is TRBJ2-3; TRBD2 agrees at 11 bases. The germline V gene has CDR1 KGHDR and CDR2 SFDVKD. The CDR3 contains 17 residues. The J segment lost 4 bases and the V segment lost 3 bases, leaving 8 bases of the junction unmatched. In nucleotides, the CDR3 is TGTGCCACCAGTGATGCCGTAGCGGGAGGGCCCGCAGATACGCAGTATTTT. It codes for CATSDAVAGGPADTQYF.

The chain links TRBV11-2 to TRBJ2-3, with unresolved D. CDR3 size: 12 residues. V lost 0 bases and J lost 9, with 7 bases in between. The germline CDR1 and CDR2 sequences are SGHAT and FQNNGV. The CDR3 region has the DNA TGTGCCAGCAGCTTAGATCGGCTAACGCAGTATTTT. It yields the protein CASSLDRLTQYF.

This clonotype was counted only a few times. The CDR3 DNA reads as TGTGCCACCAGCAGCTCCAGGTCGGGACCGATCAATGAGCAGTTCTTC. Its protein product is CATSSSRSGPINEQFF. The chain couples TRBV15 to TRBJ2-1; D is perhaps TRBD1 or TRBD2 (5 bases each). The CDR3 loop spans 16 amino acids. Germline V gene data show CDR1 as LNHNV and CDR2 as YYDKDF (reference sequence). The ends were cut back, 3 bases at V and 6 bases at J, with 18 bases in the middle.

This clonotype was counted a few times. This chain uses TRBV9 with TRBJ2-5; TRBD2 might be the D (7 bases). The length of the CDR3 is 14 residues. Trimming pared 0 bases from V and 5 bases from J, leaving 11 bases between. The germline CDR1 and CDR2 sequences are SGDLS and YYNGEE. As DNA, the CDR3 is TGTGCCAGCAGCGTAGCGGGGGGCGGGGAGACCCAGTACTTC. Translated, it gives CASSVAGGGETQYF.

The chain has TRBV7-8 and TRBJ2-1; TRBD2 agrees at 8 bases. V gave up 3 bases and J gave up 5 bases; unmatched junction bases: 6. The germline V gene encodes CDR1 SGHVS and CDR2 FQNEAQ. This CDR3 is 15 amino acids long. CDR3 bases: TGTGCCAGCAGCTTCGGACTAGCCGAACACAATGAGCAGTTCTTC. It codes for CASSFGLAEHNEQFF.

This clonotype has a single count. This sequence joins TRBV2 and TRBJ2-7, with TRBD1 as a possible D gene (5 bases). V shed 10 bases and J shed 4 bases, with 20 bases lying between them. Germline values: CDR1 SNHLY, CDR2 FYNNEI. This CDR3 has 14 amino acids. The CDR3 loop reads CATGPKGQPYEQYF. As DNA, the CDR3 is TGTGCCACCGGCCCCAAGGGGCAACCGTACGAGCAGTACTTC.

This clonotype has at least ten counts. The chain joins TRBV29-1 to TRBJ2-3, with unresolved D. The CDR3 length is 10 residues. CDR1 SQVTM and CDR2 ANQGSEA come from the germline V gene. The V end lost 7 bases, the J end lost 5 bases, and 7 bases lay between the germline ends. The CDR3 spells CSGVIDTQYF. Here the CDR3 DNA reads TGCAGCGGTGTTATAGATACGCAGTATTTT.

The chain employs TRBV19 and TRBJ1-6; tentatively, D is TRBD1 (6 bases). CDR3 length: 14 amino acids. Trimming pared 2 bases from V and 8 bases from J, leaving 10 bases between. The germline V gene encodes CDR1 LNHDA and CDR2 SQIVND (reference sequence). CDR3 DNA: TGTGCCAGTAGTATAACAGGGAACTATTCACCCCTCCACTTT. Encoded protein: CASSITGNYSPLHF.

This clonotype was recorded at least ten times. The DNA for the CDR3 is TGTGCCTGGAGTGAGGGGGCAGGAGGCGGTTCACCCCTCCACTTT. Translation gives CAWSEGAGGGSPLHF. This sequence joins TRBV30 and TRBJ1-6; 7 nucleotides line up with TRBD1. Trimming removed 1 base from V and 9 bases from J; junction bases left unmatched: 9. Germline assignment: CDR1 GTSNPN and CDR2 SVGIG (reference sequence). CDR3 length equals 15 residues.

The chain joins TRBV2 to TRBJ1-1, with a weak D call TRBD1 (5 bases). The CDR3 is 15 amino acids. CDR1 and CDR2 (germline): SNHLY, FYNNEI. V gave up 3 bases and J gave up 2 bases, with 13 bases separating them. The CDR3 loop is CASSDIGDVNTEAFF. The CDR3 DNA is TGTGCCAGCAGTGATATAGGGGACGTTAACACTGAAGCTTTCTTT.

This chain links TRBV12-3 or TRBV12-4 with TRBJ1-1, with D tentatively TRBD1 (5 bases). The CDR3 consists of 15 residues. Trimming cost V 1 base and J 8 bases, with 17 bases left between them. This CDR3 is CASSLGVAGAAEAFF. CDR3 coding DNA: TGTGCCAGCAGTTTAGGTGTGGCCGGGGCCGCCGAAGCTTTCTTT.

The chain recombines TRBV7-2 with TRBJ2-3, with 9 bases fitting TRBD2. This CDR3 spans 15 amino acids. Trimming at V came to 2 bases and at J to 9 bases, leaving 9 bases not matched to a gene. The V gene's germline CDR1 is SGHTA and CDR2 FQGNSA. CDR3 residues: CASSLMIAGEGTQYF. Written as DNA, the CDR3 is TGTGCCAGCAGCTTAATGATAGCGGGAGAGGGGACGCAGTATTTT.

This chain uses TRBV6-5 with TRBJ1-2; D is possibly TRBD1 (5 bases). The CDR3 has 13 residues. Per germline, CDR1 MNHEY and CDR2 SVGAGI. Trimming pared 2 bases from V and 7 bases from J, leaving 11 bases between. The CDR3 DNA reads TGTGCCAGCAGTTACAGCCAGGGTTGTGGCTACACCTTC. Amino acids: CASSYSQGCGYTF.

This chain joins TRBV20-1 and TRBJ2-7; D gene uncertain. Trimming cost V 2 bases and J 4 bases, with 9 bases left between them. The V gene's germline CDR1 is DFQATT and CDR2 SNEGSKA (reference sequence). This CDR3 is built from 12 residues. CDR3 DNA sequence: TGCAGTGCTAGACTGGCAGGTTACGAGCAGTACTTC. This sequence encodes CSARLAGYEQYF.

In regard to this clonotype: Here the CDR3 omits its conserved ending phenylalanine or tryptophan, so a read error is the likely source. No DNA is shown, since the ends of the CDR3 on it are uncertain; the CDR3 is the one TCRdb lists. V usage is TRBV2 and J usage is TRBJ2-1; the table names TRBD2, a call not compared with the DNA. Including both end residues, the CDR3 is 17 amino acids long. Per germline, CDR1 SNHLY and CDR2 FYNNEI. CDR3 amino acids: CASSEAEGGPLYDEQFL.

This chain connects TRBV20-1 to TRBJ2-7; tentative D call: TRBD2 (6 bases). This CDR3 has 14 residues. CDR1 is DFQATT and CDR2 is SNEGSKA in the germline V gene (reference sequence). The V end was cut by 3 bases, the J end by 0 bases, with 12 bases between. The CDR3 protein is CSASSGLPSYEQYF. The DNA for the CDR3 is TGCAGTGCTAGCTCCGGACTACCCTCCTACGAGCAGTACTTC.

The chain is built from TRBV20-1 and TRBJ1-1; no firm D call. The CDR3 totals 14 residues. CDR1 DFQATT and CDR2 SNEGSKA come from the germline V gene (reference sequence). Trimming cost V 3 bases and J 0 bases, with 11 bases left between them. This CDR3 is CSASGSQLNTEAFF. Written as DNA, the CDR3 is TGCAGTGCTAGTGGTAGCCAGTTGAACACTGAAGCTTTCTTT.

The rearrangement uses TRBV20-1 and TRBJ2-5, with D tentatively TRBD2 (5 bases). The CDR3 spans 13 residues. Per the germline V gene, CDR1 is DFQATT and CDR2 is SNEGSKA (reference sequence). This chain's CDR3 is CTVDSSGQETQYF. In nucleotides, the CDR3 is TGCACCGTGGATTCGAGCGGACAAGAGACCCAGTACTTC.

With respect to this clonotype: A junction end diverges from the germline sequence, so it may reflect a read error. Here the CDR3 reads CASSLVQGGLNEQFF. CDR3 in DNA: TGTGCCAGCAGCTTGGTCCAGGGAGGGTTAAATGAGCAGTTCTTC. This chain uses TRBV5-1 with TRBJ2-1, with TRBD2 identical over 7 bases. From germline, CDR1 is SGHRS and CDR2 YFSETQ. CDR3 length: 15 residues.

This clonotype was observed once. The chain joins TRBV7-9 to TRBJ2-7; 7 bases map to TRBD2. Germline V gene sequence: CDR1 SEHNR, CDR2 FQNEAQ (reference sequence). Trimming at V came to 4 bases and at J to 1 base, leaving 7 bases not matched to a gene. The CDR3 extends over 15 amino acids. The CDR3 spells CASSSGLVGSYEQYF. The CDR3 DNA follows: TGTGCCAGCAGCTCTGGACTAGTGGGGTCCTACGAGCAGTACTTC.

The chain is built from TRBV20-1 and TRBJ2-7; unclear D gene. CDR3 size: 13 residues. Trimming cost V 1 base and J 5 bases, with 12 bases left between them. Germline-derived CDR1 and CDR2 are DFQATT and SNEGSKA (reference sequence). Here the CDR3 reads CSARAGPSNEQYF. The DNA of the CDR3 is TGCAGTGCTAGAGCCGGGCCTTCCAACGAGCAGTACTTC.